This T cell receptor (beta chain) was captured in a study of blood T cell repertoires in COVID-19. Study information: From the United States, Italy and Spain came samples of acute and convalescent COVID-19.

V trimming: 6 bases; J trimming: 8 bases; junction bases outside the gene matches: 7. Germline CDR1 reads MNHEY; CDR2 reads SVGAGI. The CDR3 length is 13 residues. Original handling: It was from reference gene primer amplification that nucleated cell counts were estimated. TCRdb's table, derived via immunoSEQ multiplex PCR, lists solely in-frame clones and lacks some. V and J calls and clone size are given by that table; D and trimming were obtained from the DNA. The profile shows about 150,000 clones, approximately 82% of them singletons. The sample comprised peripheral blood. This rearrangement joins TRBV6-5 to TRBJ1-1, with TRBD1 identical over 9 bases. This clonotype was obtained from a woman in her fifties or sixties with acute or convalescent COVID-19. CDR3 in DNA: TGTGCCAGCAGCCGCTCCACAGGGGGCGAAGCTTTCTTT. It codes for CASSRSTGGEAFF.